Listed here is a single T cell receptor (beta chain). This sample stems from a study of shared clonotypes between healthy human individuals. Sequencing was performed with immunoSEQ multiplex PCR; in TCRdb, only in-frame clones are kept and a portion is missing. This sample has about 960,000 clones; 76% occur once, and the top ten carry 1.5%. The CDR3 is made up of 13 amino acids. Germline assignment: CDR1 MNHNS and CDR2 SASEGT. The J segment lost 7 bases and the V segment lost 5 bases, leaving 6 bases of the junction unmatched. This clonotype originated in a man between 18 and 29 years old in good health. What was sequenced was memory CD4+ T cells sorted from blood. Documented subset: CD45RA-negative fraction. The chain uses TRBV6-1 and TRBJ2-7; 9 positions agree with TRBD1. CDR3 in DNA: TGTGCCAGCAGTACACAGGGGGCGGGTGAGCAGTACTTC. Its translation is CASSTQGAGEQYF.